This T cell receptor (beta chain) came from a study of T cell responses to AZD1222 COVID-19 vaccine. Study results and caveats: A mostly white British donor set with more females was recruited, and clonal diversity was possibly underestimated.

In regard to this clone: Its cognate antigen is unknown.

Some clones are missing from TCRdb's copy, which holds only in-frame ones; the method was immunoSEQ multiplex PCR. In the table there are some 150,000 clones, approximately 90% of which are singletons. Germline CDR1 SGHKS, CDR2 YYEKEE (reference sequence). J lost 4 bases, V lost 5 bases, and 8 bases had no gene match. The CDR3 is made up of 14 amino acids. The clonotype originates from an adult in good health. The sequenced sample was peripheral blood, obtained on day 0 of AZD1222 vaccination. The J gene is TRBJ1-1, the V gene TRBV5-5, with TRBD1 matching over 7 bases. The CDR3 loop reads CASSLRDRGTEAFF. The CDR3, as DNA: TGTGCCAGCAGTTTACGGGACAGAGGCACTGAAGCTTTCTTT.